This T cell receptor (beta chain) was recorded in a study of siplizumab effects on memory and regulatory T cells. General observations from the study: Siplizumab significantly brought down the alloreactive sequences that trace back to unstimulated CD4+ memory cells. Confirmation was lacking for the suppressive function of proliferating Tregs derived from siplizumab cultures. Treg origin accounted for an average of around 69% of mappable alloreactive CD4+ clones with siplizumab and over 25% in controls.

The germline V gene has CDR1 SQVTM and CDR2 ANQGSEA. The CDR3 is 14 residues long. With V trimmed by 3 bases and J by 6 bases, 10 bases remained unmatched. For this clone: Its antigen is unidentified.

Clones were read by immunoSEQ multiplex PCR, and TCRdb kept only the in-frame ones, dropping some. The sample lists around 77,000 clones; roughly 89% were seen once. The V call is TRBV29-1, the J call TRBJ1-2; TRBD1 matches at 7 bases. The specimen was CD8+ T cells sorted from blood. The receptor was derived from a human donor in good health. CDR3 protein: CSVEDLQGLHGYTF. CDR3 coding DNA: TGCAGCGTTGAGGATTTACAGGGGCTTCATGGCTACACCTTC.